The source of this T cell receptor beta chain is a study of blood T cell repertoires in COVID-19. Background on the study: Sources were T cells, B-cell-depleted T cells, or PBMCs; the material itself was cDNA or gDNA.

Study members were between about 18 and 100 years old and lived in 24 US regions. The study assigned cohorts using participant-reported clinical history. In Cohort 3, a recovered donor had either two negative PCRs, clearance, or symptom resolution. The repertoire was sequenced with immunoSEQ multiplex PCR; TCRdb's copy has only in-frame clones and lacks some. The sample has 150,000 to 200,000 clones, 75% to 85% seen once. The germline V gene encodes CDR1 SGHRS and CDR2 YFSETQ. Deletions cut 2 bases from V and 5 bases from J, with 8 bases between. The CDR3 has 14 amino acids. This clone has a handful of counts.

This chain links TRBV5-1 with TRBJ1-6; TRBD1 is a possible D gene (6 bases). The sample consisted of PBMCs or T cells enriched from blood (not recorded which). This clonotype was obtained from a man aged 40-55 years who had recovered from COVID-19. The DNA of the CDR3 is TGCGCCAGCAGCTTACAGGGAGATAATTCACCCCTCCACTTT. Residues: CASSLQGDNSPLHF. Together with reference TRBV5-1 and TRBJ1-6, the CDR3 gives the full variable domain: KAGVTQTPRYLIKTRGQQVTLSCSPISGHRSVSWYQQTPGQGLQFLFEYFSETQRNKGNFPGRFSGRQFSNSRSEMNVSTLELGDSALYLCASSLQGDNSPLHFGNGTRLTVT.